The present entry profiles one T cell receptor (beta chain) with its context. The CDR3 is made up of 17 amino acids. Germline V CDR1 and CDR2: LNHNV, YYDKDF (reference sequence). The ends were cut back, 0 bases at V and 6 bases at J, with 19 bases in the middle. This sample was included in a study of blood T cell repertoires in COVID-19. At the level of the study: Donors in the United States, Italy and Spain gave samples during acute or convalescent COVID-19. PBMCs, B-cell-depleted T cells, or T cells provided the cDNA or gDNA that made up the material.

As handled by the study authors: Reference gene primer amplification in the assay estimated nucleated cell counts. Here immunoSEQ multiplex PCR was the method, and the copy in TCRdb shows in-frame clones only, minus some. The V and J calls and the clone size are those of that table, but D and trimming were determined from the DNA. Found here are about 190,000 clones, around 90% of them singletons; the top ten hold roughly 0.56%. The TCR was taken from a middle-aged man with acute or convalescent COVID-19. The sequenced material came from peripheral blood. This chain uses TRBV15 with TRBJ2-3; D remains ambiguous. The CDR3 here is CATSRDRRSVLRDTQYF. The CDR3 DNA follows: TGTGCCACCAGCAGAGATAGGCGGTCCGTGTTGCGGGATACGCAGTATTTT. The entire variable domain, with the rest obtained from reference TRBV15 and TRBJ2-3, is as follows: DAMVIQNPRYQVTQFGKPVTLSCSQTLNHNVMYWYQQKSSQAPKLLFHYYDKDFNNEADTPDNFQSRRPNTSFCFLDIRSPGLGDTAMYLCATSRDRRSVLRDTQYFGPGTRLTVL.